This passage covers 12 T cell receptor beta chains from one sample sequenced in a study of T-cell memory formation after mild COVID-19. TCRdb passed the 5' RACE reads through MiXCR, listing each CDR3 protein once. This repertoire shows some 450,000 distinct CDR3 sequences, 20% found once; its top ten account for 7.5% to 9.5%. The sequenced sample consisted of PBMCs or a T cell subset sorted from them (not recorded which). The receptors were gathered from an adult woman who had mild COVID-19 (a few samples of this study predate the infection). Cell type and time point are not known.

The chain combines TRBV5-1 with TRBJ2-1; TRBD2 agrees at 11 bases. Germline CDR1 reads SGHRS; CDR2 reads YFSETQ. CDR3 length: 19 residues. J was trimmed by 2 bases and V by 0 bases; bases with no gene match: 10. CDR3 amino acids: CASSLALGLAGGPYNEQFF. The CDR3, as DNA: TGCGCCAGCAGCTTGGCTTTAGGGCTAGCGGGAGGCCCCTACAATGAGCAGTTCTTC.

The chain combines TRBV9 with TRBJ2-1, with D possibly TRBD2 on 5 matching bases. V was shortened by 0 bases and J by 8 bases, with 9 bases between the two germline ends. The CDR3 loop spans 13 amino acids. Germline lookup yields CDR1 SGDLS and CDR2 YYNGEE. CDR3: CASSVEAVDEQFF. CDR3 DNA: TGTGCCAGCAGCGTAGAAGCGGTTGATGAGCAGTTCTTC. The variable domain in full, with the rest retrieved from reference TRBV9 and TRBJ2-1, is DSGVTQTPKHLITATGQRVTLRCSPRSGDLSVYWYQQSLDQGLQFLIQYYNGEERAKGNILERFSAQQFPDLHSELNLSSLELGDSALYFCASSVEAVDEQFFGPGTRLTVL.

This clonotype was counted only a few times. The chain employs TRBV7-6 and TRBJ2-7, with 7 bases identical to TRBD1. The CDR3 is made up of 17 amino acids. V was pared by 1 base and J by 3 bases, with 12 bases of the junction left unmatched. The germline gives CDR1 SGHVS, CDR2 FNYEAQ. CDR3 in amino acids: CASSLGGSGTALYEQYF. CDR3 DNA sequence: TGTGCCAGCAGCTTAGGTGGTTCCGGGACAGCCCTCTACGAGCAGTACTTC.

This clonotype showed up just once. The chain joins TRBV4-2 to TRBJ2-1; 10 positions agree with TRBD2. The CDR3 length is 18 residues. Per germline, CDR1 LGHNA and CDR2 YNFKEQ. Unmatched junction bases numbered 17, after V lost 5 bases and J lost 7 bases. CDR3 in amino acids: CASSKVTPSGGIVNEQFF. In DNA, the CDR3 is TGTGCCAGCAGCAAGGTAACGCCTAGCGGGGGAATTGTGAATGAGCAGTTCTTC.

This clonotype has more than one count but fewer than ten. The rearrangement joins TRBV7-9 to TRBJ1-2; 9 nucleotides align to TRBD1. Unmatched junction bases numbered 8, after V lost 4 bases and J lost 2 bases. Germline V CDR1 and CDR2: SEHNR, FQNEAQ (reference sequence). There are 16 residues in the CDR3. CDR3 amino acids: CASSSSMTGGNYGYTF. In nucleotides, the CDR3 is TGTGCCAGCAGCTCCTCCATGACAGGGGGGAACTATGGCTACACCTTC.

This chain's CDR3 is CASSSGLAVYQETQYF. In nucleotides, the CDR3 is TGTGCCAGCAGCTCGGGACTAGCGGTTTACCAAGAGACCCAGTACTTC. The rearrangement links TRBV7-9 to TRBJ2-5; 11 bases are shared with TRBD2. Trimming took 4 bases from V and 0 from J; bases not matched to a gene: 4. CDR1 is SEHNR and CDR2 is FQNEAQ in the germline V gene (reference sequence). The CDR3 contains 16 residues.

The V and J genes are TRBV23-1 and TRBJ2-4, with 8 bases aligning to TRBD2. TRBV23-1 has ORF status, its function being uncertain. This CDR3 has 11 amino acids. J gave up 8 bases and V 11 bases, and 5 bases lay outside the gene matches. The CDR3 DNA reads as TGCGCCCCTCGGGGGGGCCACATTCAGTACTTC. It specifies CAPRGGHIQYF.

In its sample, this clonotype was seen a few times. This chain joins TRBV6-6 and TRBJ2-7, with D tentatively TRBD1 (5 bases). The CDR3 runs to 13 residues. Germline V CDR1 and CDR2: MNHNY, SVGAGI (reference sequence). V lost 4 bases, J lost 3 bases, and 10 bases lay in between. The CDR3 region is CASSSRQNYEQYF. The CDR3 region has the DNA TGTGCCAGCAGTTCACGACAGAACTACGAGCAGTACTTC.

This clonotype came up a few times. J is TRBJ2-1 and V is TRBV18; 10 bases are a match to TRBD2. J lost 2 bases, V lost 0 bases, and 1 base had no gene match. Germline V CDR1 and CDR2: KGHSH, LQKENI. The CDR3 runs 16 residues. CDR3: CASSPPSGGPYNEQFF. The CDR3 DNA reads TGTGCCAGCTCACCACCTAGCGGGGGGCCCTACAATGAGCAGTTCTTC. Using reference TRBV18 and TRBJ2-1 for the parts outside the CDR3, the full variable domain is NAGVMQNPRHLVRRRGQEARLRCSPMKGHSHVYWYRQLPEEGLKFMVYLQKENIIDESGMPKERFSAEFPKEGPSILRIQQVVRGDSAAYFCASSPPSGGPYNEQFFGPGTRLTVL.

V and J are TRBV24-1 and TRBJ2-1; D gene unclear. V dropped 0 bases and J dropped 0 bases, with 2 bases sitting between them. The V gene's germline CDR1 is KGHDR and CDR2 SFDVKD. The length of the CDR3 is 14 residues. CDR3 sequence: CATSDLSSYNEQFF. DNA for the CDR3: TGTGCCACCAGTGATTTGTCCTCCTACAATGAGCAGTTCTTC.

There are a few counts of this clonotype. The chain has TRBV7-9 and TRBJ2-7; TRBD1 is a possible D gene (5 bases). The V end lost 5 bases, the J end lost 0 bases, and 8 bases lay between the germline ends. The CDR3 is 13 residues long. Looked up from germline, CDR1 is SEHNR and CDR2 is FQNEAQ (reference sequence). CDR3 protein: CASSTQGSYEQYF. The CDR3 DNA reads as TGTGCCAGCAGCACCCAGGGCTCCTACGAGCAGTACTTC.

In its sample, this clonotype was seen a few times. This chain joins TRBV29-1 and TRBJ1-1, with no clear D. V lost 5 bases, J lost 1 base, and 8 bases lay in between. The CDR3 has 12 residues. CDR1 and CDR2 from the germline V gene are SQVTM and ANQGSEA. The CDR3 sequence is CSVRRGNTEAFF. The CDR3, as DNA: TGCAGCGTTCGTCGGGGGAACACTGAAGCTTTCTTT. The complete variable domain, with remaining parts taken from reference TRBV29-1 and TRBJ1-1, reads SAVISQKPSRDICQRGTSLTIQCQVDSQVTMMFWYRQQPGQSLTLIATANQGSEATYESGFVIDKFPISRPNLTFSTLTVSNMSPEDSSIYLCSVRRGNTEAFFGQGTRLTVV.